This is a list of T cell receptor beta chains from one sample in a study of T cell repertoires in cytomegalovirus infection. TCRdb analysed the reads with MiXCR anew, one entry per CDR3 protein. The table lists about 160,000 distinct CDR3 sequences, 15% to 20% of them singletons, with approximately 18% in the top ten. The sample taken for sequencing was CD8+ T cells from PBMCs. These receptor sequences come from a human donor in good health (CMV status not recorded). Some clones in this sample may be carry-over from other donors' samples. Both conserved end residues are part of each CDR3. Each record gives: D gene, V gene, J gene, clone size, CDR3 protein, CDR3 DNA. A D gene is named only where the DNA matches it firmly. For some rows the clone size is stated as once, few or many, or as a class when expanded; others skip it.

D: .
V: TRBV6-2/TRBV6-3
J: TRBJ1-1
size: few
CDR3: CASSRQENTEAFF
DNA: TGTGCCAGCAGCCGACAGGAGAACACTGAAGCTTTCTTT

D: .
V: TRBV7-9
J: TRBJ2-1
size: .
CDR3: CASSLGSSRGSYNEQFF
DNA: TGTGCCAGCAGCTTAGGCAGCTCCAGGGGCTCCTACAATGAGCAGTTCTTC

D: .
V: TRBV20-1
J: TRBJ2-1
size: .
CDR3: CSATEYGVYNEQFF
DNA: TGCAGTGCTACAGAATACGGGGTATACAATGAGCAGTTCTTC

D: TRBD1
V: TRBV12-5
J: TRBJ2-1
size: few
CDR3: CASGTASYNEQFF
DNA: TGTGCTAGCGGGACAGCCTCCTACAATGAGCAGTTCTTC

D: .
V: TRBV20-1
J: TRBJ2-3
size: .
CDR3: CSAWGPSGHGIDTQYF
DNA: TGCAGCGCGTGGGGGCCGTCAGGGCATGGTATAGATACGCAGTATTTT

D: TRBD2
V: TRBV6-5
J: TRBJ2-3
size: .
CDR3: CASSLLAGGLNGTDTQYF
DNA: TGTGCCAGCAGTTTACTAGCGGGAGGACTCAACGGCACAGATACGCAGTATTTT

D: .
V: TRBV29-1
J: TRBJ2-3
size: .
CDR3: CSVTATTQYF
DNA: TGCAGCGTTACAGCGACTACGCAGTATTTT

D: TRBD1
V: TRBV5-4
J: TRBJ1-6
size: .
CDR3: CAAGQGYSPLHF
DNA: TGTGCCGCCGGACAGGGGTATTCACCCCTCCACTTT

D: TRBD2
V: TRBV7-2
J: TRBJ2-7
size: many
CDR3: CASSLAGLAYEQYF
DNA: TGTGCCAGCAGCTTAGCGGGACTAGCCTACGAGCAGTACTTC

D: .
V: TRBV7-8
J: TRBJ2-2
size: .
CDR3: CASSLTPRSQSNTGELFF
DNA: TGTGCCAGCAGCTTAACCCCTCGATCACAGTCGAACACCGGGGAGCTGTTTTTT

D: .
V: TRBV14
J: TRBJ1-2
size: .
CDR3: CASSQDRRGTYGYTF
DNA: TGTGCCAGCAGCCAAGACCGGAGGGGGACCTATGGCTACACCTTC

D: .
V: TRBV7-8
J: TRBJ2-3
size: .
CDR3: CASRGEGTDTQYF
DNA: TGTGCCAGCAGGGGGGAGGGCACAGATACGCAGTATTTT

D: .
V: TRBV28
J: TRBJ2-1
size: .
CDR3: CASSFFANGNEQFF
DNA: TGTGCCAGCAGTTTTTTCGCAAACGGGAATGAGCAGTTCTTC

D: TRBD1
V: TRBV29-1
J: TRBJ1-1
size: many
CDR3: CSVPGQLNTEAFF
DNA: TGCAGCGTTCCGGGACAGCTGAACACTGAAGCTTTCTTT

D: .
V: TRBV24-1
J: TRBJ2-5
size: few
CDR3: CATSDLRETQYF
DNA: TGTGCCACCAGTGATTTAAGAGAGACCCAGTACTTC

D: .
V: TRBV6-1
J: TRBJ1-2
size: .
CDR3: CASSEWGNSNYGYTF
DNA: TGTGCCAGCAGTGAATGGGGGAATTCTAACTATGGCTACACCTTC

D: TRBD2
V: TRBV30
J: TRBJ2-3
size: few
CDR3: CAFSGNPDTQYF
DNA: TGTGCCTTCAGCGGGAACCCAGATACGCAGTATTTT

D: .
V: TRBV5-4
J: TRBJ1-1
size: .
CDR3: CASSLRREAYTEAFF
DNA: TGTGCCAGCAGCTTGAGGAGGGAAGCTTACACTGAAGCTTTCTTT

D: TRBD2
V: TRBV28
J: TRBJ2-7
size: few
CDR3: CASSFFTGGFTYEQYF
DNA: TGTGCCAGCAGTTTTTTCACGGGAGGCTTTACCTACGAGCAGTACTTC

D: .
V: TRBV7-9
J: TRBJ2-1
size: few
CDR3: CASSPVGAPEQFF
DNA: TGTGCCAGCAGCCCAGTAGGGGCCCCTGAGCAGTTCTTC

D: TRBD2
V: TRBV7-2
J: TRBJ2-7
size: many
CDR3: CASSSLGTSGGMGYEQYF
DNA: TGTGCCAGCAGCTCGCTCGGGACTAGCGGGGGGATGGGGTACGAGCAGTACTTC

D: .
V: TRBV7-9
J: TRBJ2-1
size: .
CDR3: CASSLTQGQKDEQFF
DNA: TGTGCCAGCAGCTTAACACAGGGACAAAAAGATGAGCAGTTCTTC

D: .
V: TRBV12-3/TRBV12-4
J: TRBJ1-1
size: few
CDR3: CASSFTLMNTEAFF
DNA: TGTGCCAGCAGTTTCACGCTTATGAACACTGAAGCTTTCTTT

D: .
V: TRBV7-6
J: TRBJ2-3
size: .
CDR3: CASSQTWGTGDTQYF
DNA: TGTGCCAGCAGCCAAACCTGGGGTACCGGGGATACGCAGTATTTT

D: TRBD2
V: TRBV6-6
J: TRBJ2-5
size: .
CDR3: CATSLAVYQETQYF
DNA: TGTGCCACCAGCCTAGCGGTTTACCAAGAGACCCAGTACTTC

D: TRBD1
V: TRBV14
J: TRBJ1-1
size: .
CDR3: CATEDPGQGATEAFF
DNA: TGTGCCACCGAAGATCCGGGACAGGGGGCCACTGAAGCTTTCTTT